What follows are 23 T cell receptor beta chains derived from one specimen sequenced in a study of CD8 T cells in Susac syndrome. Random hexamers were used to reverse transcribe the RNA input (0.5 to 1 ug). Via MiXCR, TCRdb re-called the immunoSEQ multiplex PCR reads, giving one row per CDR3 protein. The sample contains 210,000 or so distinct CDR3 sequences, more than 85% of which appear only once. Source material: CD8+ T cells from PBMCs. These receptors originate from a human donor with multiple sclerosis.

The chain combines TRBV15 with TRBJ2-1; a possible D gene is TRBD2 (6 bases). The V end was cut by 0 bases, the J end by 0 bases, with 18 bases between. Germline V CDR1 and CDR2: LNHNV, YYDKDF (reference sequence). The CDR3 extends over 19 amino acids. CDR3 nucleotide sequence: TGTGCCACCAGCAGAGAGGGCCAGCGGCGGGGTTACTCCTACAATGAGCAGTTCTTC. This translates into CATSREGQRRGYSYNEQFF.

This clonotype was counted a few times. This chain uses TRBV3-1 with TRBJ2-7; D is unresolved. The germline V gene has CDR1 LGHDT and CDR2 YNNKEL (reference sequence). V lost 3 bases, J lost 7 bases, and 13 bases lay in between. The CDR3 sequence is 13 residues long. CDR3 coding DNA: TGTGCCAGCAGCCAGTCAGGCGGTACGGAGCAGTACTTC. Translation gives CASSQSGGTEQYF.

The J gene is TRBJ2-7, the V gene TRBV30; maybe TRBD2 (6 bases). The V gene lost 5 bases and the J gene lost 0 bases, with 17 bases spanning the gap. CDR1 and CDR2 from the germline V gene are GTSNPN and SVGIG (reference sequence). The CDR3 has 15 residues. CDR3 in amino acids: CAWGAGGRLSYEQYF. For the CDR3, the DNA is TGTGCCTGGGGGGCCGGGGGACGTCTCTCCTACGAGCAGTACTTC.

This rearrangement joins TRBV27 to TRBJ1-5; perhaps TRBD1 as D (6 bases). The CDR3 spans 13 residues. Germline lookup yields CDR1 MNHEY and CDR2 SMNVEV (reference sequence). With 3 bases removed from V and 6 bases from J, the gap between germline ends came to 9 bases. The CDR3 nucleotides are TGTGCCAGCAGTTTCAGGGGTGGTCAGCCCCAGCATTTT. Translation: CASSFRGGQPQHF.

The J gene is TRBJ2-1, the V gene TRBV20-1, with TRBD2 identical over 11 bases. The junction had 7 bases not matched to a gene; V was cut back by 6 bases and J by 0 bases. This CDR3 is built from 16 residues. CDR1 DFQATT and CDR2 SNEGSKA come from the germline V gene (reference sequence). CDR3 loop: CSASGLAVISYNEQFF. The CDR3 DNA is TGCAGTGCCTCGGGACTAGCGGTGATCTCCTACAATGAGCAGTTCTTC.

V usage is TRBV20-1 and J usage is TRBJ1-2, with D tentatively TRBD1 (6 bases). Germline V CDR1 and CDR2: DFQATT, SNEGSKA (reference sequence). The V end lost 5 bases, the J end lost 7 bases, and 17 bases lay between the germline ends. CDR3 length equals 13 residues. The CDR3 nucleotides read TGCAGTGCTCCTCTTCGGGGGCGCGGTGGCTACACCTTC. It encodes CSAPLRGRGGYTF.

V and J are TRBV13 and TRBJ2-5, with 7 nucleotides matching TRBD2. Germline CDR1 reads PRHDT; CDR2 reads FYEKMQ (reference sequence). The length of the CDR3 is 15 residues. V shed 8 bases and J 2 bases; nucleotides not matched to a gene: 11. The CDR3 protein is CASSSGRTSQETQYF. DNA for the CDR3: TGTGCCAGCTCGTCGGGCAGGACTAGTCAAGAGACCCAGTACTTC.

The rearrangement joins TRBV4-1 to TRBJ2-1, with 7 bases lining up with TRBD2. The CDR3 is 16 residues long. J lost 7 bases, V lost 5 bases, and 14 bases had no gene match. In germline, CDR1 is MGHRA, CDR2 YSYEKL. The CDR3 DNA reads as TGCGCCAGCAGCTCCCGTTTGGCGGGAGAGGAAAATGAGCAGTTCTTC. This gives the protein CASSSRLAGEENEQFF.

The chain uses TRBV7-6 and TRBJ1-5; TRBD1 is a possible D gene (6 bases). Germline lookup yields CDR1 SGHVS and CDR2 FNYEAQ. The V end was cut by 1 base, the J end by 3 bases, with 19 bases between. CDR3 length: 18 amino acids. The CDR3 is CASSLVPDGQPYNQPQHF. DNA for the CDR3: TGTGCCAGCAGCTTAGTCCCCGATGGACAGCCTTACAATCAGCCCCAGCATTTT.

This clonotype was found a few times. The germline gene is not matched at one end of the junction; a read error may be the cause. The chain carries TRBV7-8 and TRBJ2-5; tentatively, D is TRBD2 (6 bases). The germline V gene encodes CDR1 SGHVS and CDR2 FQNEAQ. The CDR3 consists of 14 residues. The CDR3 loop is CASSLAVTVETQYF. The CDR3 DNA reads TGTGCCAGCAGTTTAGCGGTGACAGTAGAGACCCAGTACTTC.

The chain employs TRBV6-5 and TRBJ2-7; no clear D. The V end lost 4 bases, the J end lost 2 bases, and 9 bases lay between the germline ends. The germline CDR1 and CDR2 sequences are MNHEY and SVGAGI. CDR3 length: 13 residues. CDR3 sequence (DNA): TGTGCCAGCAGTTCTTTTGGGACCTACGAGCAGTACTTC. Amino acid sequence: CASSSFGTYEQYF.

The chain joins TRBV15 to TRBJ2-7; 7 bases map to TRBD2. Trimming took 0 bases from V and 5 from J; bases not matched to a gene: 10. CDR1 and CDR2 from the germline V gene are LNHNV and YYDKDF (reference sequence). The CDR3 length is 16 residues. The CDR3, as DNA: TGTGCCACCAGCAGAGATAAGTTGGGAGGGCCGGACGAGCAGTACTTC. Translating it yields CATSRDKLGGPDEQYF.

The genes are TRBV4-1 and TRBJ1-2, with D maybe TRBD1 (5 bases). Trimming took 4 bases from V and 7 from J, leaving 13 bases between them. Germline V gene sequence: CDR1 MGHRA, CDR2 YSYEKL. The CDR3 loop spans 13 amino acids. CDR3 DNA sequence: TGCGCCAGCAGCCTCCAGCTTGGGGGTGGCTACACCTTC. Amino acids: CASSLQLGGGYTF.

This rearrangement joins TRBV3-1 to TRBJ1-1; D remains unclear. In germline, CDR1 is LGHDT, CDR2 YNNKEL (reference sequence). The V gene lost 0 bases and the J gene lost 0 bases, with 14 bases spanning the gap. This CDR3 spans 17 amino acids. The CDR3 is CASSQDRITALNTEAFF. The CDR3 bases are TGTGCCAGCAGCCAAGACCGGATAACAGCCCTGAACACTGAAGCTTTCTTT.

The genes are TRBV11-2 and TRBJ2-1; D remains unclear. Trimming removed 3 bases from V and 15 bases from J, with 12 bases in between. The CDR3 extends over 11 amino acids. Looked up from germline, CDR1 is SGHAT and CDR2 is FQNNGV. The CDR3 sequence is CASSFSGSRFF. The DNA of the CDR3 is TGTGCCAGCAGCTTCTCGGGCAGTCGGTTCTTC.

The rearrangement uses TRBV9 and TRBJ1-1; D remains unclear. V dropped 0 bases and J dropped 4 bases, with 7 bases sitting between them. The germline V gene has CDR1 SGDLS and CDR2 YYNGEE. CDR3 size: 13 residues. The DNA for the CDR3 is TGTGCCAGCAGCGTAGTGGACGGCACTGAAGCTTTCTTT. As protein: CASSVVDGTEAFF.

CDR3 amino acids: CASSQVRGELNEQFF. The CDR3 DNA sequence: TGTGCCAGCAGCCAAGTCCGGGGGGAACTGAATGAGCAGTTCTTC. The chain links TRBV3-1 to TRBJ2-1, with TRBD2 matching 7 bases. The CDR3 length is 15 residues. Germline lookup yields CDR1 LGHDT and CDR2 YNNKEL (reference sequence). V lost 1 base to trimming and J lost 7 bases; unmatched junction nucleotides: 7.

V and J are TRBV6-2 or TRBV6-3 and TRBJ1-2; TRBD1 agrees at 7 bases. Germline loops: CDR1 MNHEY, CDR2 SVGEGT. Germline trimming cut 0 bases from V and 11 bases from J; bases unmatched to any gene: 15. The CDR3 sequence is 16 residues long. In DNA form, the CDR3 reads TGTGCCAGCAGTTACTCGTTGGTGGACGCCTCGACAGGGTACACCTTC. It yields the protein CASSYSLVDASTGYTF.

V and J are TRBV27 and TRBJ1-3; D possibly corresponds to TRBD1 (6 bases). This CDR3 comprises 14 residues. V lost 5 bases and J lost 4, with 12 bases in between. Germline V gene sequence: CDR1 MNHEY, CDR2 SMNVEV (reference sequence). The CDR3 DNA sequence: TGTGCCAGCAGTGAAACAGGGTTAGGAAACACCATATATTTT. Protein product: CASSETGLGNTIYF.

This chain uses TRBV11-2 with TRBJ1-2; tentative D call: TRBD1 (5 bases). This CDR3 comprises 15 residues. The germline V gene encodes CDR1 SGHAT and CDR2 FQNNGV. V lost 0 bases to trimming and J lost 3 bases, with 11 bases between them. The CDR3 here is CASSLDQGSDYGYTF. CDR3 nucleotides: TGTGCCAGCAGCTTAGATCAGGGCTCTGACTATGGCTACACCTTC.

The chain employs TRBV29-1 and TRBJ2-2; D remains ambiguous. CDR3 length: 16 residues. The V end was cut by 0 bases, the J end by 6 bases, with 17 bases between. Germline V CDR1 and CDR2: SQVTM, ANQGSEA. CDR3 DNA: TGCAGCGTTGAAGACGCGCACTATAGTCGGGCCGGGGAGCTGTTTTTT. This encodes CSVEDAHYSRAGELFF.

The chain has TRBV19 and TRBJ1-5, with 8 nucleotides matching TRBD1. This CDR3 is built from 14 residues. J lost 5 bases, V lost 5 bases, and 5 bases had no gene match. Per germline, CDR1 LNHDA and CDR2 SQIVND (reference sequence). Written as DNA, the CDR3 is TGTGCCAGTAGTTGGACAGGGAGTTATCAGCCCCAGCATTTT. Protein sequence: CASSWTGSYQPQHF. Looking up the rest from reference TRBV19 and TRBJ1-5 gives the full variable domain: DGGITQSPKYLFRKEGQNVTLSCEQNLNHDAMYWYRQDPGQGLRLIYYSQIVNDFQKGDIAEGYSVSREKKESFPLTVTSAQKNPTAFYLCASSWTGSYQPQHFGDGTRLSIL.

The chain has TRBV12-3 or TRBV12-4 and TRBJ1-2; D is undetermined. V lost 5 bases, J lost 0 bases, and 10 bases lay in between. The CDR3 length is 14 residues. The CDR3 DNA is TGTGCCAGCAGTCCACCGTTAGCTAACTATGGCTACACCTTC. It is translated as CASSPPLANYGYTF.